The 22 T cell receptor beta chains reported below all come from one sample, sequenced in a study of early T cells in non-severe SARS-CoV-2 infection. TCRdb passed the 5' RACE reads through MiXCR, listing each CDR3 protein once. This sample has about 81,000 distinct CDR3 sequences; 5% to 7% occur once, and the top ten carry about 7.8%. The sequencing input was whole blood. Source of these receptors: an adult who was a healthcare worker with PCR-confirmed SARS-CoV-2 infection or an uninfected control (not recorded which).

In its sample, this clonotype was seen many times. This rearrangement joins TRBV6-6 to TRBJ1-4; 8 bases agree with TRBD1. Per the germline V gene, CDR1 is MNHNY and CDR2 is SVGAGI (reference sequence). Trimming cost V 5 bases and J 8 bases; bases outside gene matches: 7. This CDR3 is 14 amino acids long. This CDR3 is CASSRDRGREKLFF. CDR3 coding DNA: TGTGCCAGCAGTAGAGACAGGGGACGGGAAAAACTGTTTTTT.

V and J are TRBV7-9 and TRBJ2-5; 7 nucleotides agree with TRBD1. Trimming at V came to 5 bases and at J to 3 bases, leaving 9 bases not matched to a gene. The CDR3 is 15 residues long. Germline V lookup: CDR1 SEHNR, CDR2 FQNEAQ (reference sequence). The CDR3 nucleotides are TGTGCCAGCAGCCAGACAGGGCGCGGAGAAGAGACCCAGTACTTC. It is translated as CASSQTGRGEETQYF.

There are many counts of this clonotype. The chain recombines TRBV7-2 with TRBJ2-3, with TRBD2 matching over 10 bases. Germline V gene sequence: CDR1 SGHTA, CDR2 FQGNSA. V gave up 5 bases and J gave up 1 base; unmatched junction bases: 6. The CDR3 length is 16 residues. CDR3 sequence: CASSQTSGYRTDTQYF. As DNA, the CDR3 is TGTGCCAGCAGCCAGACTAGCGGGTACCGCACAGATACGCAGTATTTT.

This clonotype has ten or more counts. V is TRBV20-1 and J is TRBJ2-3; TRBD1 aligns across 11 bases. This CDR3 spans 15 amino acids. After removal of 5 bases from V and 1 base from J, the junction contained 5 bases not matched to a gene. The germline V gene has CDR1 DFQATT and CDR2 SNEGSKA (reference sequence). CDR3 DNA: TGCAGTGCTCAGGACAGGGGGCACCGCACAGATACGCAGTATTTT. Residues: CSAQDRGHRTDTQYF.

This clonotype was seen more than once but under ten times. This rearrangement joins TRBV29-1 to TRBJ2-5, with TRBD1 as a possible D gene (6 bases). Per the germline V gene, CDR1 is SQVTM and CDR2 is ANQGSEA. The CDR3 consists of 13 residues. The CDR3, as DNA: TGCAGTGCCGCCCAGGGGACGCAAGAGACCCAGTACTTC. Protein: CSAAQGTQETQYF.

There are a few counts of this clonotype. V is TRBV12-3 or TRBV12-4 and J is TRBJ2-7; a possible D gene is TRBD2 (5 bases). The ends were cut back, 8 bases at V and 2 bases at J, with 10 bases in the middle. This CDR3 contains 12 residues. The CDR3 bases are TGTGCCAGCGGACCGAGGGCCTACGAGCAGTACTTC. Residues: CASGPRAYEQYF.

This clonotype was recorded at least ten times. V gene TRBV6-4 combines with J gene TRBJ2-2; D gene ambiguous. The CDR3 contains 13 residues. V was clipped by 6 bases and J by 0 bases, with 5 bases between them. Germline CDR1 is MRHNA and CDR2 is SNTAGT. In nucleotides, the CDR3 is TGTGCCAGCAGCCCGTCGAACACCGGGGAGCTGTTTTTT. It encodes CASSPSNTGELFF.

At least ten counts were recorded for this clonotype. The chain has TRBV20-1 and TRBJ2-7; perhaps TRBD2 as D (5 bases). Germline values: CDR1 DFQATT, CDR2 SNEGSKA (reference sequence). V dropped 0 bases and J dropped 5 bases, with 17 bases sitting between them. The CDR3 sequence is 15 residues long. CDR3: CSARDRVGLMDEQYF. The CDR3 DNA sequence: TGCAGTGCTAGAGATCGGGTAGGACTCATGGACGAGCAGTACTTC.

This clonotype was detected only a few times. The rearrangement uses TRBV2 and TRBJ1-5; D is ambiguous. The germline V gene has CDR1 SNHLY and CDR2 FYNNEI. With 1 base removed from V and 4 bases from J, the gap between germline ends came to 17 bases. This CDR3 has 17 residues. This CDR3 reads CASSEVRVDRMNQPQHF. As DNA, the CDR3 is TGTGCCAGCAGTGAAGTAAGAGTGGATAGAATGAATCAGCCCCAGCATTTT. Supplemented by reference TRBV2 and TRBJ1-5, the full variable domain reads EPEVTQTPSHQVTQMGQEVILRCVPISNHLYFYWYRQILGQKVEFLVSFYNNEISEKSEIFDDQFSVERPDGSNFTLKIRSTKLEDSAMYFCASSEVRVDRMNQPQHFGDGTRLSIL.

This clonotype turned up a few times. The chain uses TRBV20-1 and TRBJ1-5, with 7 bases fitting TRBD1. The CDR3 has 14 residues. From germline, CDR1 is DFQATT and CDR2 SNEGSKA (reference sequence). V lost 4 bases to trimming and J lost 6 bases; unmatched junction nucleotides: 9. The CDR3 here is CSATLTGMGQPQHF. The CDR3 DNA sequence: TGCAGTGCTACATTGACAGGGATGGGTCAGCCCCAGCATTTT.

This chain uses TRBV7-9 with TRBJ2-2; D uncertain. Germline V gene data show CDR1 as SEHNR and CDR2 as FQNEAQ (reference sequence). The ends were cut back, 6 bases at V and 8 bases at J, with 10 bases in the middle. The CDR3 covers 12 residues. The CDR3 coding sequence is TGTGCCAGCAGATCTCCCTCTGGGGAGCTGTTTTTT. Amino acid sequence: CASRSPSGELFF.

J is TRBJ2-6 and V is TRBV4-2; the D gene is possibly TRBD2 (5 bases). Per germline, CDR1 LGHNA and CDR2 YNFKEQ. CDR3 size: 16 residues. Between the trimmed V and J ends, which lost 2 bases and 4 bases, there was a span of 12 bases. This chain's CDR3 is CASSQRKGAGANVLTF. CDR3 coding DNA: TGTGCCAGCAGCCAAAGAAAGGGAGCGGGGGCCAACGTCCTGACTTTC.

This clonotype was counted only a few times. The chain carries TRBV20-1 and TRBJ1-1, with D possibly TRBD1 on 5 matching bases. The CDR3 has 13 amino acids. Trimming removed 0 bases at V and 4 bases at J, with 9 bases between. CDR1 and CDR2 from the germline V gene are DFQATT and SNEGSKA (reference sequence). The CDR3 loop is CSARDSGGTEAFF. DNA of the CDR3: TGCAGTGCTAGAGATTCCGGGGGCACTGAAGCTTTCTTT.

This rearrangement joins TRBV4-2 to TRBJ2-1, with 9 bases that match TRBD2. In germline, CDR1 is LGHNA, CDR2 YNFKEQ. The CDR3 is 17 residues long. Trimming cost V 5 bases and J 5 bases; bases outside gene matches: 13. Written as DNA, the CDR3 is TGTGCCAGCAGCTCGTCCACCGGGACTAGCCGGAACAATGAGCAGTTCTTC. This gives the protein CASSSSTGTSRNNEQFF.

This clonotype was seen many times. This chain connects TRBV20-1 to TRBJ2-7; 8 nucleotides match TRBD1. Losses at the gene ends were 3 bases for V and 3 bases for J; bases not matched to a gene: 10. Germline lookup yields CDR1 DFQATT and CDR2 SNEGSKA (reference sequence). This CDR3 spans 15 amino acids. The CDR3 loop reads CSASMGGQAFYEQYF. DNA of the CDR3: TGCAGTGCTAGTATGGGGGGACAGGCATTCTACGAGCAGTACTTC.

This clonotype was found many times. The chain couples TRBV9 to TRBJ1-6; 7 bases fit TRBD1. After removal of 1 base from V and 7 bases from J, the junction contained 5 bases not matched to a gene. This CDR3 is built from 15 residues. CDR1 SGDLS and CDR2 YYNGEE come from the germline V gene. CDR3 loop: CASSVFDRDNSPLHF. CDR3 nucleotide sequence: TGTGCCAGCAGCGTATTCGACAGGGACAATTCACCCCTCCACTTT.

This clonotype was seen a handful of times. The gene calls are TRBV5-4 and TRBJ2-1; the D gene could be TRBD1 or TRBD2 (5 bases each). Germline CDR1 reads SGHNT; CDR2 reads YYREEE (reference sequence). CDR3 length: 15 residues. Trimming took off 4 bases at V and 3 bases at J, with 14 bases between the two ends. As DNA, the CDR3 is TGTGCCAGCAGCGCTCCGGGACCCGTCTACAATGAGCAGTTCTTC. Encoded protein: CASSAPGPVYNEQFF.

This clonotype was counted many times. The chain links TRBV20-1 to TRBJ2-7, with 11 positions matching TRBD2. Trimming removed 6 bases from V and 0 bases from J; junction bases left unmatched: 7. CDR1 is DFQATT and CDR2 is SNEGSKA in the germline V gene (reference sequence). CDR3 length: 15 amino acids. The CDR3 spells CSAMGLAVNSYEQYF. The CDR3 coding sequence is TGCAGTGCCATGGGACTAGCGGTAAACTCCTACGAGCAGTACTTC.

This clonotype was seen at least ten times. The chain combines TRBV20-1 with TRBJ2-1, with TRBD2 matching over 11 bases. V was clipped by 2 bases and J by 8 bases; unmatched bases: 8. The CDR3 totals 15 residues. CDR1 and CDR2 (germline): DFQATT, SNEGSKA (reference sequence). The CDR3 DNA reads as TGCAGTGCTAGAATAGGGCTAGCGGGAGGTTATGAGCAGTTCTTC. Its translation: CSARIGLAGGYEQFF.

This clonotype was counted many times. The V and J genes are TRBV10-3 and TRBJ2-3, with 9 nucleotides matching TRBD1. This CDR3 comprises 16 residues. Trimming removed 6 bases from V and 6 bases from J; junction bases left unmatched: 13. Germline CDR1 reads ENHRY; CDR2 reads SYGVKD. CDR3 loop: CAISNRDRDGADTQYF. In DNA, the CDR3 is TGTGCCATCAGCAACCGGGACAGGGACGGAGCGGATACGCAGTATTTT.

This clonotype was seen at least ten times. This sequence joins TRBV29-1 and TRBJ2-2; TRBD1 is a possible D gene (6 bases). V gave up 7 bases and J gave up 0 bases, with 12 bases separating them. Germline V lookup: CDR1 SQVTM, CDR2 ANQGSEA. The CDR3 is 14 residues long. Here the CDR3 reads CSAKRGSNTGELFF. In DNA, the CDR3 is TGCAGCGCTAAAAGGGGGTCGAACACCGGGGAGCTGTTTTTT.

The table lists this clonotype with many counts. The chain uses TRBV5-1 and TRBJ2-7; D uncertain. V shed 0 bases and J shed 0 bases, with 7 bases lying between them. CDR1 and CDR2 from the germline V gene are SGHRS and YFSETQ. The CDR3 extends over 14 amino acids. The CDR3 reads CASSLDQNSYEQYF. CDR3 sequence (DNA): TGCGCCAGCAGCTTGGACCAAAACTCCTACGAGCAGTACTTC. Full variable domain (remainder filled in from reference TRBV5-1 and TRBJ2-7): KAGVTQTPRYLIKTRGQQVTLSCSPISGHRSVSWYQQTPGQGLQFLFEYFSETQRNKGNFPGRFSGRQFSNSRSEMNVSTLELGDSALYLCASSLDQNSYEQYFGPGTRLTVT.